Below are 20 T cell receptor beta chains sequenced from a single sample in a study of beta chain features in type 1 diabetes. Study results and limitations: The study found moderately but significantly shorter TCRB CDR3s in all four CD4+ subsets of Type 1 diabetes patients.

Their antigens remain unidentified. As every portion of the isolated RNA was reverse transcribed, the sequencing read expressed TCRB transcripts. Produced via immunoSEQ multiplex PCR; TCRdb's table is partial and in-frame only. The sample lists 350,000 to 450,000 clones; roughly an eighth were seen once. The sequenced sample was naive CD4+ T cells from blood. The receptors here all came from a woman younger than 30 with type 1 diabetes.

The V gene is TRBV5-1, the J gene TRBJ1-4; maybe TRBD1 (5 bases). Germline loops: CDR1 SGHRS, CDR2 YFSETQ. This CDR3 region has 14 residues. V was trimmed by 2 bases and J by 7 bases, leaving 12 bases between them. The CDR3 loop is CASSFEGHSEKLFF. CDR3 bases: TGCGCCAGCAGCTTTGAAGGACATAGTGAAAAACTGTTTTTT.

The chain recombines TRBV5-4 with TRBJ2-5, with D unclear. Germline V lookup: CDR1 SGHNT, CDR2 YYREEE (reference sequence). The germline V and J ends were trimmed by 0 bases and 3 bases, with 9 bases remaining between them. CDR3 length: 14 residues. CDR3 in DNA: TGTGCCAGCAGCTTGGAGAGGAGTAAAGAGACCCAGTACTTC. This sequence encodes CASSLERSKETQYF.

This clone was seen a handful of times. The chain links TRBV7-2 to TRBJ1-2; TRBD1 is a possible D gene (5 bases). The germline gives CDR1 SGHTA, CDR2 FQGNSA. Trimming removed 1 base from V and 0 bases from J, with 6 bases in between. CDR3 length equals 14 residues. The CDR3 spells CASSLGQSNYGYTF. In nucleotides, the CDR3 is TGTGCCAGCAGCTTAGGACAGTCTAACTATGGCTACACCTTC.

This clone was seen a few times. The CDR3 loop reads CASSSAGHVAYEQYF. Written as DNA, the CDR3 is TGTGCCAGCAGCTCCGCGGGCCATGTCGCCTACGAGCAGTACTTC. V is TRBV11-2 and J is TRBJ2-7, with D perhaps matching TRBD2 (5 bases). Trimming stripped 4 bases from V and 2 bases from J, with 15 bases between. The length of the CDR3 is 15 residues. Germline V gives CDR1 SGHAT, CDR2 FQNNGV.

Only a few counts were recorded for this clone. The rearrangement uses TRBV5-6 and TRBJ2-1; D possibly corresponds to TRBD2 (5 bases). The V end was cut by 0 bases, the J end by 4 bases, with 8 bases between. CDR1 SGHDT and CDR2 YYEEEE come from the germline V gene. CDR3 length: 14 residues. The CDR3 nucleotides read TGTGCCAGCAGCTTGGAGACGGGATACAATGAGCAGTTCTTC. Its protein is CASSLETGYNEQFF.

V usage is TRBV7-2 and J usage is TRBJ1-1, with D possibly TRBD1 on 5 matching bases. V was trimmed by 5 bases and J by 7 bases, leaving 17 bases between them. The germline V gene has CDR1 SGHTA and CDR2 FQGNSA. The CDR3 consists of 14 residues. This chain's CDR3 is CASSLSRDWDEAFF. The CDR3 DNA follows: TGTGCCAGCAGCCTGTCCCGGGACTGGGATGAAGCTTTCTTT.

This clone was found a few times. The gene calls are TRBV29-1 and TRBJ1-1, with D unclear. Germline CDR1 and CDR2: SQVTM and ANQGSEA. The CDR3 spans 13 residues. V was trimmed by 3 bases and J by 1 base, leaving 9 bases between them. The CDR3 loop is CSVDALRNTEAFF. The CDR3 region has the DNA TGCAGCGTTGATGCGCTGAGGAACACTGAAGCTTTCTTT.

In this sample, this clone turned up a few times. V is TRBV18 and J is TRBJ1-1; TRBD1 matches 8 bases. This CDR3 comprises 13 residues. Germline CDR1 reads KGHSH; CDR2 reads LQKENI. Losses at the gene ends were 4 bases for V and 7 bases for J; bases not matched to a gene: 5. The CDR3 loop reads CASSRDRSVEAFF. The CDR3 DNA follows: TGTGCCAGCTCACGGGACAGGTCTGTTGAAGCTTTCTTT. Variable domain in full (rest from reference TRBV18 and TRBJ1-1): NAGVMQNPRHLVRRRGQEARLRCSPMKGHSHVYWYRQLPEEGLKFMVYLQKENIIDESGMPKERFSAEFPKEGPSILRIQQVVRGDSAAYFCASSRDRSVEAFFGQGTRLTVV.

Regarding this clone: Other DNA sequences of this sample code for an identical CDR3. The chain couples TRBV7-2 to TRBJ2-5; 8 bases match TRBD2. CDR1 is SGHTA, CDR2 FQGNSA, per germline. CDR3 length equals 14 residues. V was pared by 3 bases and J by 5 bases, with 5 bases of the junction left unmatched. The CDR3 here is CASSFGTSRETQYF. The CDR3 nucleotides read TGTGCCAGCAGCTTTGGGACTAGTAGGGAGACCCAGTACTTC.

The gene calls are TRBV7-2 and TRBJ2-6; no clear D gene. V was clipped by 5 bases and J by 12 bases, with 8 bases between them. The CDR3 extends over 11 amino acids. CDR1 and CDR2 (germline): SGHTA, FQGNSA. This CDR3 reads CASSPEAVLTF. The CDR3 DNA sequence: TGTGCCAGCAGCCCCGAGGCCGTCCTGACTTTC.

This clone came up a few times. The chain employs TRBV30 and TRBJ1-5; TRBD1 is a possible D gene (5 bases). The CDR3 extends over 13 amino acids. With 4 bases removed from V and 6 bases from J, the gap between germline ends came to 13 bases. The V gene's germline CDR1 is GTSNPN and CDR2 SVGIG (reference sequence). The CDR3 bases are TGTGCCTGGAATCGCCAGGGAACTCAGCCCCAGCATTTT. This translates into CAWNRQGTQPQHF.

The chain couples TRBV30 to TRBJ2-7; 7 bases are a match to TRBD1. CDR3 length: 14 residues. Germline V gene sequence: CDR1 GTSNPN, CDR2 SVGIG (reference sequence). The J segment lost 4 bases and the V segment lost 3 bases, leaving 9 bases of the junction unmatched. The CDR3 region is CAWRVQGVEYEQYF. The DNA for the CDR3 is TGTGCCTGGAGGGTTCAGGGGGTAGAGTACGAGCAGTACTTC. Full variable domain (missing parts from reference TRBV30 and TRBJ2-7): SQTIHQWPATLVQPVGSPLSLECTVEGTSNPNLYWYRQAAGRGLQLLFYSVGIGQISSEVPQNLSASRPQDRQFILSSKKLLLSDSGFYLCAWRVQGVEYEQYFGPGTRLTVT.

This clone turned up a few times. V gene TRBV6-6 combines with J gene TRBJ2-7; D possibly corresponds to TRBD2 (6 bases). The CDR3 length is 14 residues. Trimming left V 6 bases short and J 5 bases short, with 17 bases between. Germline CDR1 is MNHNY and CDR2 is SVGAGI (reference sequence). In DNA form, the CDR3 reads TGTGCCAGCAGCATACAGGAGGGGCCAAACGAGCAGTACTTC. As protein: CASSIQEGPNEQYF.

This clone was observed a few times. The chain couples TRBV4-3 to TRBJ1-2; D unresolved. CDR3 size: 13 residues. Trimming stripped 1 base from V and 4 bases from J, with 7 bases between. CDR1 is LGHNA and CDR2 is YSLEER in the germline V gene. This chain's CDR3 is CASSQAGFYGYTF. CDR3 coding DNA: TGCGCCAGCAGCCAAGCCGGGTTCTATGGCTACACCTTC.

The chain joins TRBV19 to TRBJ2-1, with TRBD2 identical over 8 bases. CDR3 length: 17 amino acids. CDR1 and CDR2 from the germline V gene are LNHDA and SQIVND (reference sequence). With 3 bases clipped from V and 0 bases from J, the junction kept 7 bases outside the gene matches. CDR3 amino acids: CASSIGTSSSSYNEQFF. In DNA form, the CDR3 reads TGTGCCAGTAGTATCGGGACTAGTTCGAGCTCCTACAATGAGCAGTTCTTC.

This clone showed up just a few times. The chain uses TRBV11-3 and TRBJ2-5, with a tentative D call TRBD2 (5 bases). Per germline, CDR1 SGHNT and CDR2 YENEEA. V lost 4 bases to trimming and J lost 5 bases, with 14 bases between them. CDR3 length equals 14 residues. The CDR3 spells CASSSMRARETQYF. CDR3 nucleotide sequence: TGTGCCAGCAGCTCTATGAGGGCGCGGGAGACCCAGTACTTC.

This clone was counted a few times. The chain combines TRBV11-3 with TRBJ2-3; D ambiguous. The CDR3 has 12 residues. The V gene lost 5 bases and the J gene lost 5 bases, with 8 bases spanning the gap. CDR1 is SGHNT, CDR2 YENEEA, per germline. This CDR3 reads CASSHGGDTQYF. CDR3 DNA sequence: TGTGCCAGCAGCCATGGCGGAGATACGCAGTATTTT. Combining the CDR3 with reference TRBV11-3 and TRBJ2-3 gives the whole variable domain EAGVVQSPRYKIIEKKQPVAFWCNPISGHNTLYWYLQNLGQGPELLIRYENEEAVDDSQLPKDRFSAERLKGVDSTLKIQPAELGDSAVYLCASSHGGDTQYFGPGTRLTVL.

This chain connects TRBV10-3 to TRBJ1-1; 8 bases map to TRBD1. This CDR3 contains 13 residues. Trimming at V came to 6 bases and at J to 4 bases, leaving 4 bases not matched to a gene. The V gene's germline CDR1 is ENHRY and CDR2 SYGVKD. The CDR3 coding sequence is TGTGCCATCAGAGGAACAGGGGGCACTGAAGCTTTCTTT. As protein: CAIRGTGGTEAFF.

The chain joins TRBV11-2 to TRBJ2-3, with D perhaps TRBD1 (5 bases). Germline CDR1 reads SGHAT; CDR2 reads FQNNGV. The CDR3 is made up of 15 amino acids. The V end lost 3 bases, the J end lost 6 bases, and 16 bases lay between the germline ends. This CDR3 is CASSLDTYEVDTQYF. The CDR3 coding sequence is TGTGCCAGCAGCTTGGACACCTACGAGGTGGATACGCAGTATTTT.

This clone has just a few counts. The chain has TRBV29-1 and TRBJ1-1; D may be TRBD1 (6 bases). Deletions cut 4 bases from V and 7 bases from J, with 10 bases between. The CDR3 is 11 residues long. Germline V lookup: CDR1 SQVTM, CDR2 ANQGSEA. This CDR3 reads CSVGGGYEAFF. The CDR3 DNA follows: TGCAGCGTTGGGGGGGGCTATGAAGCTTTCTTT. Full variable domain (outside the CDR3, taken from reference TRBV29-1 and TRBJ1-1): SAVISQKPSRDICQRGTSLTIQCQVDSQVTMMFWYRQQPGQSLTLIATANQGSEATYESGFVIDKFPISRPNLTFSTLTVSNMSPEDSSIYLCSVGGGYEAFFGQGTRLTVV.